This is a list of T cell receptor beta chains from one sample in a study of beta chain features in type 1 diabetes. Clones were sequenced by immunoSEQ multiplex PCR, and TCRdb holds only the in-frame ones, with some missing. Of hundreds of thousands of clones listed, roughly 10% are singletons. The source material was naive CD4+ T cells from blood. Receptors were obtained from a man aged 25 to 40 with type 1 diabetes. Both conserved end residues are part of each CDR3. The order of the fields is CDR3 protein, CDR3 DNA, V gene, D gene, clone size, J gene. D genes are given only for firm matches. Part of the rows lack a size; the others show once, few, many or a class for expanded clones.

CDR3 protein: CASSVEPTGLNTEAFF
CDR3 DNA: TGTGCCAGCAGCGTAGAGCCGACAGGACTGAACACTGAAGCTTTCTTT
V gene: TRBV9
D gene: -
clone size: few
J gene: TRBJ1-1

CDR3 protein: CASSPGTPNTGELFF
CDR3 DNA: TGCGCCAGCAGCCCTGGGACACCTAACACCGGGGAGCTGTTTTTT
V gene: TRBV5-1
D gene: -
clone size: -
J gene: TRBJ2-2

CDR3 protein: CASSDRTGGDTQYF
CDR3 DNA: TGTGCCAGCAGCGACCGGACAGGGGGAGATACGCAGTATTTT
V gene: TRBV7-9
D gene: TRBD1
clone size: -
J gene: TRBJ2-3

CDR3 protein: CASSLSGNYGYTF
CDR3 DNA: TGTGCCAGCAGCTTGAGCGGGAACTATGGCTACACCTTC
V gene: TRBV11-2
D gene: -
clone size: few
J gene: TRBJ1-2

CDR3 protein: CASSGRVEPQHF
CDR3 DNA: TGTGCCAGCAGTGGGCGTGTGGAACCCCAGCATTTT
V gene: TRBV6-5
D gene: -
clone size: -
J gene: TRBJ1-5

CDR3 protein: CAISEPGDTGELFF
CDR3 DNA: TGTGCCATCAGTGAGCCCGGGGACACCGGGGAGCTGTTTTTT
V gene: TRBV10-3
D gene: -
clone size: -
J gene: TRBJ2-2

CDR3 protein: CASSQFGLPNNEQFF
CDR3 DNA: TGTGCCAGCAGCCAATTCGGACTACCGAACAATGAGCAGTTCTTC
V gene: TRBV14
D gene: -
clone size: -
J gene: TRBJ2-1

CDR3 protein: CASSPFKDPRGEQYF
CDR3 DNA: TGTGCCAGCTCACCTTTTAAAGACCCCCGCGGAGAGCAGTACTTC
V gene: TRBV18
D gene: -
clone size: -
J gene: TRBJ2-7

CDR3 protein: CASHSLERHYEQYF
CDR3 DNA: TGTGCCAGCCATTCCCTGGAGCGTCACTACGAGCAGTACTTC
V gene: TRBV28
D gene: -
clone size: -
J gene: TRBJ2-7

CDR3 protein: CASSSGWANTEAFF
CDR3 DNA: TGTGCCAGCAGCTCAGGTTGGGCGAACACTGAAGCTTTCTTT
V gene: TRBV7-2
D gene: -
clone size: -
J gene: TRBJ1-1

CDR3 protein: CASSPGAGTDTQYF
CDR3 DNA: TGCGCCAGCAGCCCTGGGGCCGGGACAGATACGCAGTATTTT
V gene: TRBV5-1
D gene: -
clone size: few
J gene: TRBJ2-3

CDR3 protein: CASSHNTEAFF
CDR3 DNA: TGTGCCAGTTCCCATAACACTGAAGCTTTCTTT
V gene: TRBV11-2
D gene: -
clone size: few
J gene: TRBJ1-1

CDR3 protein: CASRKAVNTGELFF
CDR3 DNA: TGTGCCAGCAGGAAGGCGGTGAACACCGGGGAGCTGTTTTTT
V gene: TRBV6-6
D gene: -
clone size: few
J gene: TRBJ2-2

CDR3 protein: CASSRLQNEYIQYF
CDR3 DNA: TGTGCCAGCAGCAGACTACAGAATGAGTACATTCAGTACTTC
V gene: TRBV2
D gene: -
clone size: -
J gene: TRBJ2-4

CDR3 protein: CASTVGEGTQYF
CDR3 DNA: TGTGCCAGCACCGTGGGTGAGGGGACCCAGTACTTC
V gene: TRBV7-6
D gene: -
clone size: few
J gene: TRBJ2-5

CDR3 protein: CASSPYGQPGETQYF
CDR3 DNA: TGTGCCAGCAGCCCGTACGGACAGCCTGGGGAGACCCAGTACTTC
V gene: TRBV7-9
D gene: -
clone size: few
J gene: TRBJ2-5